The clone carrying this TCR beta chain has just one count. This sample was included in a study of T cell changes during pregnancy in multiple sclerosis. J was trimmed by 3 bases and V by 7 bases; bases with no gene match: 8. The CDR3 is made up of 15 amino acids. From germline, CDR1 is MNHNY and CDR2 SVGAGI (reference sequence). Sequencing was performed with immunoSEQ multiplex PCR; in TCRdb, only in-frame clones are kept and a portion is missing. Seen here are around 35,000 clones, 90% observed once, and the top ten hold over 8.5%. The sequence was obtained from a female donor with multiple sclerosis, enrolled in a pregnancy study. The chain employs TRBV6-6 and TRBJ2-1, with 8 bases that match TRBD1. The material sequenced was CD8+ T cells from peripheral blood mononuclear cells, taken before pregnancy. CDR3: CASTPDRAGYNEQFF. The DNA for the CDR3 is TGTGCCAGCACCCCGGACAGGGCAGGCTACAATGAGCAGTTCTTC.